The clone carrying this T cell receptor (beta chain) appeared many times. CDR1 and CDR2 from the germline V gene are LNHDA and SQIVND (reference sequence). The CDR3 length is 14 residues. V lost 1 base and J lost 5; bases outside the gene matches: 2. The assay was immunoSEQ multiplex PCR, and TCRdb's table has in-frame clones only and misses some. This sample carries about 24,000 clones, none of them present only once. The record originates from a study of T cells after posttransplantation cyclophosphamide. Sequencing input: PBMCs. The J gene is TRBJ2-4, the V gene TRBV19; 7 bases agree with TRBD2. The source of this sequence is a woman in her fifties or sixties in good health, CMV-negative, and a related stem cell transplant donor. CDR3 coding DNA: TGTGCCAGTAGTATAGTGGGGGGGGAAAACATTCAGTACTTC. It translates to CASSIVGGENIQYF. Supplemented by reference TRBV19 and TRBJ2-4, the full variable domain reads DGGITQSPKYLFRKEGQNVTLSCEQNLNHDAMYWYRQDPGQGLRLIYYSQIVNDFQKGDIAEGYSVSREKKESFPLTVTSAQKNPTAFYLCASSIVGGENIQYFGAGTRLSVL.